A single sample is the source of the 24 T cell receptor beta chains below, sequenced in a study of T cells in tuberculosis. The protocol was immunoSEQ multiplex PCR, while the TCRdb copy is restricted to in-frame clones and leaves out a portion. The table records about 34,000 clones, approximately 94% of them present only once. Time point reported: new active TB diagnosis, blood taken before or within 7 days of starting treatment. The sequences come from PBMCs, collected at tuberculosis diagnosis. The receptors originated from an adult with tuberculosis.

The chain links TRBV5-3 to TRBJ2-7, with a weak D call TRBD2 (5 bases). TRBV5-3 is an ORF, and what it does is uncertain. The V and J ends lost 4 bases and 2 bases respectively, with 22 bases between them. The CDR3 covers 17 residues. CDR3 sequence (DNA): TGTGCCAGAAGCCGATCAGGTAAGCGGCTGGAGACCTACGAGCAGTACTTC. Translation: CARSRSGKRLETYEQYF.

This chain links TRBV2 with TRBJ2-1, with D possibly matching TRBD2 (6 bases). This CDR3 region has 12 residues. V lost 6 bases and J 7 bases, leaving 10 bases between the germline ends. CDR1 is SNHLY and CDR2 is FYNNEI in the germline V gene. CDR3 residues: CASSVEGNEQFF. For the CDR3, the DNA is TGTGCCAGCAGCGTGGAGGGAAATGAGCAGTTCTTC. Together with reference TRBV2 and TRBJ2-1, the CDR3 gives the full variable domain: EPEVTQTPSHQVTQMGQEVILRCVPISNHLYFYWYRQILGQKVEFLVSFYNNEISEKSEIFDDQFSVERPDGSNFTLKIRSTKLEDSAMYFCASSVEGNEQFFGPGTRLTVL.

The chain is built from TRBV7-8 and TRBJ1-5; TRBD1 might be the D (5 bases). CDR1 and CDR2 from the germline V gene are SGHVS and FQNEAQ. The length of the CDR3 is 18 residues. The V gene lost 0 bases and the J gene lost 1 base, with 16 bases spanning the gap. The CDR3: CASSLAGDSRWSNQPQHF. The CDR3 region has the DNA TGTGCCAGCAGCTTAGCAGGGGACTCCCGATGGAGCAATCAGCCCCAGCATTTT.

This chain joins TRBV5-1 and TRBJ2-7; D perhaps matches TRBD1 (6 bases). The germline V gene encodes CDR1 SGHRS and CDR2 YFSETQ. The length of the CDR3 is 14 residues. V lost 4 bases and J 3 bases, leaving 14 bases between the germline ends. CDR3 in amino acids: CASSPDGRGYEQYF. The CDR3 DNA sequence: TGCGCCAGCAGCCCGGATGGCAGGGGCTACGAGCAGTACTTC.

The CDR3 DNA reads TGTGCCAGCAGTTTCCAGGGTCCCACCGAGCAGTACTTC. Protein product: CASSFQGPTEQYF. This sequence joins TRBV27 and TRBJ2-7; D is possibly TRBD1 (5 bases). Trimming stripped 3 bases from V and 6 bases from J, with 12 bases between. CDR1 is MNHEY, CDR2 SMNVEV, per germline (reference sequence). The CDR3 sequence is 13 residues long.

The rearrangement joins TRBV19 to TRBJ1-2; TRBD1 aligns across 8 bases. This CDR3 comprises 16 residues. In germline, CDR1 is LNHDA, CDR2 SQIVND (reference sequence). V was clipped by 4 bases and J by 6 bases; unmatched bases: 13. Here the CDR3 reads CASSTLTDRVGNGYTF. DNA for the CDR3: TGTGCCAGTAGTACGCTGACGGACAGGGTCGGGAATGGCTACACCTTC.

The CDR3 reads CASSRVGGPGNIQYF. CDR3 in DNA: TGTGCCAGCAGTAGGGTAGGGGGACCTGGAAACATTCAGTACTTC. The chain joins TRBV6-6 to TRBJ2-4; TRBD1 is a possible D gene (6 bases). Germline assignment: CDR1 MNHNY and CDR2 SVGAGI (reference sequence). The V gene lost 5 bases and the J gene lost 6 bases, with 17 bases spanning the gap. The CDR3 extends over 15 amino acids.

The chain links TRBV4-1 to TRBJ1-1; 7 positions match TRBD1. CDR3 size: 13 residues. Unmatched junction bases numbered 5, after V lost 5 bases and J lost 5 bases. From germline, CDR1 is MGHRA and CDR2 YSYEKL. For the CDR3, the DNA is TGCGCCAGCAGCAGACAGGGTCTAACTGAAGCTTTCTTT. Protein product: CASSRQGLTEAFF.

V gene TRBV25-1 combines with J gene TRBJ2-3; 11 nucleotides line up with TRBD2. CDR3 length equals 16 residues. V trimming: 2 bases; J trimming: 5 bases; junction bases outside the gene matches: 6. The V gene's germline CDR1 is MGHDK and CDR2 SYGVNS. This CDR3 is CASSEALAGAGDTQYF. CDR3 DNA: TGTGCCAGCAGTGAAGCACTAGCGGGAGCTGGAGATACGCAGTATTTT.

The J gene is TRBJ2-7, the V gene TRBV2; 8 bases map to TRBD2. Germline V gene lookup returns CDR1 SNHLY and CDR2 FYNNEI. V shed 6 bases and J 1 base; nucleotides not matched to a gene: 5. CDR3 size: 14 residues. The CDR3, as DNA: TGTGCCAGCAGAACGGGGGGGGGATCCTACGAGCAGTACTTC. This encodes CASRTGGGSYEQYF.

This clone was seen once. The chain carries TRBV7-2 and TRBJ2-5; 11 bases are a match to TRBD2. Trimming at V came to 4 bases and at J to 2 bases, leaving 3 bases not matched to a gene. CDR1 and CDR2 (germline): SGHTA, FQGNSA. CDR3 size: 15 residues. CDR3 residues: CASSWVAGGQETQYF. CDR3 sequence (DNA): TGTGCCAGCAGCTGGGTAGCGGGGGGGCAAGAGACCCAGTACTTC.

The chain is built from TRBV2 and TRBJ1-4, with TRBD1 matching 9 bases. Germline CDR1 and CDR2: SNHLY and FYNNEI. This CDR3 comprises 14 residues. The ends lost 6 bases at V and 8 bases at J; junction bases unmatched: 7. The DNA for the CDR3 is TGTGCCAGCAGGCCGGGACAGGGAGTAGAAAAACTGTTTTTT. Translating gives CASRPGQGVEKLFF.

The J gene is TRBJ2-7, the V gene TRBV27, with 10 bases fitting TRBD1. Germline V gene sequence: CDR1 MNHEY, CDR2 SMNVEV (reference sequence). The V and J ends lost 6 bases and 3 bases, in that order; junction bases with no gene match: 5. The CDR3 has 14 amino acids. As DNA, the CDR3 is TGTGCCAGCAGCAAGTGGACAGGGGGCTACGAGCAGTACTTC. Encoded protein: CASSKWTGGYEQYF.

The V gene is TRBV4-1, the J gene TRBJ1-2, with D hard to call. Germline values: CDR1 MGHRA, CDR2 YSYEKL. The CDR3 sequence is 13 residues long. V lost 1 base to trimming and J lost 4 bases, with 7 bases between them. The CDR3 DNA sequence: TGCGCCAGCAGCCAAGTACTGAGCTATGGCTACACCTTC. It yields the protein CASSQVLSYGYTF.

This clone has only a few counts. This chain connects TRBV2 to TRBJ2-7; 7 bases are a match to TRBD2. This CDR3 is 15 amino acids long. V gave up 2 bases and J gave up 7 bases; unmatched junction bases: 11. Germline-derived CDR1 and CDR2 are SNHLY and FYNNEI. CDR3: CASSESLADQREQYF. As DNA, the CDR3 is TGTGCCAGCAGTGAAAGTCTAGCGGACCAGCGAGAGCAGTACTTC. The full variable domain, rest sourced from reference TRBV2 and TRBJ2-7, is EPEVTQTPSHQVTQMGQEVILRCVPISNHLYFYWYRQILGQKVEFLVSFYNNEISEKSEIFDDQFSVERPDGSNFTLKIRSTKLEDSAMYFCASSESLADQREQYFGPGTRLTVT.

The chain couples TRBV4-1 to TRBJ2-7; the D is unclear. The V and J ends lost 4 bases and 3 bases respectively, with 13 bases between them. CDR3 length: 14 amino acids. Germline V CDR1 and CDR2: MGHRA, YSYEKL. The CDR3 loop is CASSPTPLSYEQYF. CDR3 coding DNA: TGCGCCAGCAGCCCTACCCCCCTAAGCTACGAGCAGTACTTC.

This chain links TRBV10-2 with TRBJ2-1; 9 bases align to TRBD2. The V gene end was trimmed by 2 bases and the J gene end by 8 bases; junction bases not matched to a gene: 10. This CDR3 comprises 16 residues. In germline, CDR1 is WSHSY, CDR2 SAAADI. In nucleotides, the CDR3 is TGCGCCAGCAGTGAGGGAAGGCGGGAGGGCCTTGATGAGCAGTTCTTC. It yields the protein CASSEGRREGLDEQFF.

This rearrangement joins TRBV28 to TRBJ2-7; 10 nucleotides line up with TRBD2. V gave up 5 bases and J gave up 7 bases; unmatched junction bases: 17. Germline lookup yields CDR1 MDHEN and CDR2 SYDVKM. The CDR3 loop spans 17 amino acids. CDR3 DNA sequence: TGTGCCAGCAGTGGTCCGTGGGGCAGCGGGAGGGCCTGGGAGCAGTACTTC. It codes for CASSGPWGSGRAWEQYF.

V and J are TRBV5-1 and TRBJ1-5; D unresolved. The CDR3 extends over 13 amino acids. V lost 0 bases to trimming and J lost 2 bases, with 3 bases between them. Per the germline V gene, CDR1 is SGHRS and CDR2 is YFSETQ. CDR3: CASSLAGNQPQHF. CDR3 coding DNA: TGCGCCAGCAGCTTGGCAGGCAATCAGCCCCAGCATTTT.

V is TRBV9 and J is TRBJ1-5; D is possibly TRBD1 (5 bases). V lost 0 bases and J lost 7, with 11 bases in between. Germline CDR1 and CDR2: SGDLS and YYNGEE. The CDR3 covers 14 residues. DNA for the CDR3: TGTGCCAGCAGCGTAGAGGCAGGGTCCCAGCCCCAGCATTTT. Residues: CASSVEAGSQPQHF.

In DNA, the CDR3 is TGTGCCAGCAGCCCACGGGACAGGGGGACTGAAGCTTTCTTT. Translation: CASSPRDRGTEAFF. The chain links TRBV7-3 to TRBJ1-1; 11 bases match TRBD1. Trimming at V came to 5 bases and at J to 5 bases, leaving 4 bases not matched to a gene. The CDR3 runs to 14 residues. The V gene's germline CDR1 is SGHTA and CDR2 FQGTGA.

The chain employs TRBV19 and TRBJ1-3; no reliable D call. Germline V gives CDR1 LNHDA, CDR2 SQIVND (reference sequence). The CDR3 consists of 12 residues. Trimming stripped 3 bases from V and 3 bases from J, with 3 bases between. CDR3 region: CASSIRGNTIYF. The CDR3 coding sequence is TGTGCCAGTAGTATTCGTGGAAACACCATATATTTT. Drawing the rest from reference TRBV19 and TRBJ1-3, the complete variable domain is DGGITQSPKYLFRKEGQNVTLSCEQNLNHDAMYWYRQDPGQGLRLIYYSQIVNDFQKGDIAEGYSVSREKKESFPLTVTSAQKNPTAFYLCASSIRGNTIYFGEGSWLTVV.

The chain carries TRBV6-6 and TRBJ2-7; 8 bases fit TRBD1. The germline V gene encodes CDR1 MNHNY and CDR2 SVGAGI (reference sequence). The CDR3 consists of 12 residues. The J segment lost 6 bases and the V segment lost 5 bases, leaving 3 bases of the junction unmatched. CDR3 residues: CASSRTGSEQYF. The CDR3, as DNA: TGTGCCAGCAGTCGGACAGGGTCCGAGCAGTACTTC.

This clone appeared a single time. The chain combines TRBV10-3 with TRBJ1-3, with D possibly being TRBD1 (6 bases). V was trimmed by 11 bases and J by 4 bases, leaving 18 bases between them. In germline, CDR1 is ENHRY, CDR2 SYGVKD. The CDR3 sequence is 14 residues long. The CDR3 nucleotides are TGTGCCGCCCTACAGGGAGGGCAGGGAAACACCATATATTTT. Translating gives CAALQGGQGNTIYF.